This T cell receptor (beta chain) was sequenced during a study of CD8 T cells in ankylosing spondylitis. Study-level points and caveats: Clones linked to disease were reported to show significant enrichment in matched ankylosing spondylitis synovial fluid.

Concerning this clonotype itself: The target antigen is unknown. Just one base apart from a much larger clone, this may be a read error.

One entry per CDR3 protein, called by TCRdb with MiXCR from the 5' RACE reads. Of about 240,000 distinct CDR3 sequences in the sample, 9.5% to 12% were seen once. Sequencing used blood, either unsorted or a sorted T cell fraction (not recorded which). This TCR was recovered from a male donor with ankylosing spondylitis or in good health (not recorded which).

The CDR3 bases are TGTGCCAGCAGCCCTGGGGCAGGGGGAGGCTCTACGCAGTATTTT. It encodes CASSPGAGGGSTQYF. The gene calls are TRBV12-3 or TRBV12-4 and TRBJ2-3, with D possibly matching TRBD1 (7 bases). The CDR3 is 15 residues long. With 6 bases removed from V and 8 bases from J, the gap between germline ends came to 21 bases.